This T cell receptor (beta chain) derives from a study of vaccination and CD4 T cells after COVID-19. Study in general: Post-vaccine sampling followed dose two by a median approximately 70 days (range 14 to 241). Researchers treated cells with overlapping spike peptides taken from SARS-CoV-2, HCoV-NL63, HCoV-OC43 and HCoV-229E.

V was trimmed by 6 bases and J by 7 bases, leaving 7 bases between them. Germline V gives CDR1 MNHNS, CDR2 SASEGT. This CDR3 spans 12 amino acids. This clonotype has more than one count but fewer than ten. No antigen is known for it. The study sequenced cultured CD4+ T cell DNA using the Oncomine TCR Beta short-read assay. From CD4+ T cells that had been cultured, genomic DNA was extracted. MiXCR was run by TCRdb on the PCR reads, yielding one entry per CDR3 protein. The data show around 21,000 distinct CDR3 sequences, with around 55% seen just once and around 9% held by the top ten. Treatment specified: roughly 10-day PBMC culture with coronavirus spike peptide pools or control peptides (ViraFEST assay). A negative selection step was used to isolate CD4+ T cells once culture had run for less than 13 days.

The chain employs TRBV6-1 and TRBJ1-6; D is undetermined. This TCR was recovered from a human donor who had recovered from COVID-19. The sequenced material came from CD4+ T cells from blood, cultured in vitro. The chain's CDR3 is CASRDPNSPLHF. DNA for the CDR3: TGTGCCAGCAGGGATCCGAATTCACCCCTCCACTTT.